This T cell receptor (beta chain) was recovered during a study of blood T cell repertoires in COVID-19. Study overall: Samples of COVID-19 (acute and convalescent) were obtained from the United States, Italy and Spain. In each case, the material was cDNA or gDNA derived from T cells, B-cell-depleted T cells, or PBMCs.

Germline values: CDR1 SGHRS, CDR2 YFSETQ. V shed 5 bases, J shed 0 bases, and the junction held 6 bases outside the gene matches. This CDR3 spans 15 amino acids. Original handling: Reference gene primer amplification in the assay estimated nucleated cell counts. Only in-frame clones appear in the TCRdb table, and some are missing; sequencing was by immunoSEQ multiplex PCR. The V and J calls and clone size are taken from that table; D and trimming were inferred from the DNA. The top ten hold more than 3% of the sample, which has tens of thousands of clones, 85% to 90% seen once. Sequencing used peripheral blood. The V call is TRBV5-1, the J call TRBJ2-3, with TRBD1 identical over 7 bases. The source is a man aged 60 to 75 with acute or convalescent COVID-19. CDR3 nucleotide sequence: TGCGCCAGCAGTAGACAGGGTGGGAGCACAGATACGCAGTATTTT. Residues: CASSRQGGSTDTQYF.